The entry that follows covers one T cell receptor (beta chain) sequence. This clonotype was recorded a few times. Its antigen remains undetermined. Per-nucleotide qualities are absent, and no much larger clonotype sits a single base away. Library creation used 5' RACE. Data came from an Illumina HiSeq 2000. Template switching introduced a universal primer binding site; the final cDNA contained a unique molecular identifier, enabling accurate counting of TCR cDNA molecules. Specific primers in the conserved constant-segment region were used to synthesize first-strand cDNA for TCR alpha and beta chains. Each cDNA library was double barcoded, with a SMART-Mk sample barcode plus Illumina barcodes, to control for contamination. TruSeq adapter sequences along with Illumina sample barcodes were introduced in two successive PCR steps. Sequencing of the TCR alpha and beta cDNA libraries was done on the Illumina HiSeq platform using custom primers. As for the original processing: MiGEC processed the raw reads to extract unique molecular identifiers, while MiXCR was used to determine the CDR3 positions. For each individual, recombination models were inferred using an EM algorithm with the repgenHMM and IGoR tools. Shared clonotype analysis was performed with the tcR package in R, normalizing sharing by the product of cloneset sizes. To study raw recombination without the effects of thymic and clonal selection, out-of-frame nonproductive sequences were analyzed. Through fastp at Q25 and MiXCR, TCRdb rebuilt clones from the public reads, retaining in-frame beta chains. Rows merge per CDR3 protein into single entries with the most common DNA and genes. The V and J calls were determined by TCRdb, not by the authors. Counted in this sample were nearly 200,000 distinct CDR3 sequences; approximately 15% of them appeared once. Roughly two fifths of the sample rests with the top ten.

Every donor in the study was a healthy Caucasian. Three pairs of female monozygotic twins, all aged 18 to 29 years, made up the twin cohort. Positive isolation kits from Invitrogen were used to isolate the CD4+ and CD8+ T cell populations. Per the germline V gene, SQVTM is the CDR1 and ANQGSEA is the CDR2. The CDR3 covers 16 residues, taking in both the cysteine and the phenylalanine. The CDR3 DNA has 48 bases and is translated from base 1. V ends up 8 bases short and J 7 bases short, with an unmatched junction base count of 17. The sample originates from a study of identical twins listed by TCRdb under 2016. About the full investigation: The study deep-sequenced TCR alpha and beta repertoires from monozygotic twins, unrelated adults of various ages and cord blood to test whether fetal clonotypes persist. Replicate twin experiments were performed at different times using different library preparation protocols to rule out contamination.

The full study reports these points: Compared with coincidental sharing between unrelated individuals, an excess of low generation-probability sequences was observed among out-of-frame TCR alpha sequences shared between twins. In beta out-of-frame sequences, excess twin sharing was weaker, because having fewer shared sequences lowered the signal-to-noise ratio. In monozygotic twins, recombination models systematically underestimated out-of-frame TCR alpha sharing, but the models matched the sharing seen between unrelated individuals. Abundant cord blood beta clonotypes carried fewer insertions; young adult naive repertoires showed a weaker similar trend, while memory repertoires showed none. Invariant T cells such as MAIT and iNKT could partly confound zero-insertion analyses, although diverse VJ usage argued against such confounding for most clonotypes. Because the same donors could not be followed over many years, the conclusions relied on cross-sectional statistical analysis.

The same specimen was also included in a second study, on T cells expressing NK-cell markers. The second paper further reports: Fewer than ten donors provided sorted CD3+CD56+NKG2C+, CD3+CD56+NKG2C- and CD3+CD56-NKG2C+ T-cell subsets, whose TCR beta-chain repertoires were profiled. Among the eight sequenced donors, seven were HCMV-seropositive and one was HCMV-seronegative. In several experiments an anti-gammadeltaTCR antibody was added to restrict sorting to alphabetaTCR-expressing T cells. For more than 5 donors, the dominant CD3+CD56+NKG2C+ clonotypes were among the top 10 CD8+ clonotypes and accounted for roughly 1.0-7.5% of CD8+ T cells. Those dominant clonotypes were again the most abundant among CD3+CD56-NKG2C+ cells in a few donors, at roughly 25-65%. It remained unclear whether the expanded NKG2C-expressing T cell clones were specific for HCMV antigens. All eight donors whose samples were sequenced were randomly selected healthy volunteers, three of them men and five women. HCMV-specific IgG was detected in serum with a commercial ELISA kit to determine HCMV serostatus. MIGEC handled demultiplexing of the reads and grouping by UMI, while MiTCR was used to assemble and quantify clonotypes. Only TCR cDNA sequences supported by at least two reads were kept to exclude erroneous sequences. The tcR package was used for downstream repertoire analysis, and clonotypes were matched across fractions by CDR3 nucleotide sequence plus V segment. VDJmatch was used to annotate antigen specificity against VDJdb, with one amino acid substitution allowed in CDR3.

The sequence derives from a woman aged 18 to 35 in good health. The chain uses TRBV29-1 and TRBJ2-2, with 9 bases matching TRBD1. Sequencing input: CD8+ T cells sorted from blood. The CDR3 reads CSIAKPGQGNDGELFF. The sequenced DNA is TGCAGCATCGCAAAACCGGGACAGGGAAATGACGGGGAGCTGTTTTTT.